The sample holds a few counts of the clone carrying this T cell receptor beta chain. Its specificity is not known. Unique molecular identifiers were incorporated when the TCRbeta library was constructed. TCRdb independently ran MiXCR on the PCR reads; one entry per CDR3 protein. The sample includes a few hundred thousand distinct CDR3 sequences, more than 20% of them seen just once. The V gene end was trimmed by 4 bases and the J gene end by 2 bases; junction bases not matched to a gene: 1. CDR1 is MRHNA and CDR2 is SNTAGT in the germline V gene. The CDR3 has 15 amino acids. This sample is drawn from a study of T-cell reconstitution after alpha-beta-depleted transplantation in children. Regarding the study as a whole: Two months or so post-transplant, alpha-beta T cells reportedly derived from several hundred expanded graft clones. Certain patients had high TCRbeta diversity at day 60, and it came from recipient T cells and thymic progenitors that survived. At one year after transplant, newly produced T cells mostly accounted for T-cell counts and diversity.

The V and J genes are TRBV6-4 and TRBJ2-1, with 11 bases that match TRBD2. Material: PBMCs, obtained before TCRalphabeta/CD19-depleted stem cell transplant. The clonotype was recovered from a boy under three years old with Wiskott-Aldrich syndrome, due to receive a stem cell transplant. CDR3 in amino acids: CASSVLAGAYNEQFF. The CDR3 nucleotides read TGTGCCAGCAGTGTACTAGCGGGAGCCTACAATGAGCAGTTCTTC.